Shown below are 25 T cell receptor beta chains from a single sample sequenced in a study of cytomegalovirus exposure and HLA in healthy donors. PCR used 60 Vbeta primers and 13 Jbeta primers. Generated by immunoSEQ multiplex PCR, the TCRdb table keeps only in-frame clones and is missing some. The table includes 90,000 or so clones, 80% detected once. The sample taken for sequencing was PBMCs. The receptors here all came from a man in his forties or fifties in good health and CMV-seropositive.

This clone occurred a few times. The chain couples TRBV18 to TRBJ1-2; D gene ambiguous. This CDR3 has 15 residues. Germline V gives CDR1 KGHSH, CDR2 LQKENI. Trimming left V 3 bases short and J 8 bases short, with 19 bases between. CDR3 sequence reads: CASSPTTGPQDGYTF. The CDR3 nucleotides are TGTGCCAGCTCACCGACTACCGGGCCCCAAGACGGCTACACCTTC.

The chain couples TRBV20-1 to TRBJ2-7, with TRBD2 as a possible D gene (7 bases). The CDR3 extends over 11 amino acids. The V and J ends lost 4 bases and 7 bases respectively, with 11 bases between them. Germline loops: CDR1 DFQATT, CDR2 SNEGSKA (reference sequence). This CDR3 is CSAKGGREQYF. Here the CDR3 DNA reads TGCAGTGCTAAGGGGGGGCGGGAGCAGTACTTC.

This clone was detected only once. This chain uses TRBV19 with TRBJ2-2, with a possible D match to TRBD1 (6 bases). The CDR3 is 11 amino acids. The ends were cut back, 10 bases at V and 6 bases at J, with 9 bases in the middle. Germline V gene lookup returns CDR1 LNHDA and CDR2 SQIVND (reference sequence). CDR3 amino acids: CAIDRSGELFF. The CDR3 region has the DNA TGTGCCATTGACAGGTCCGGGGAGCTGTTTTTT.

CDR3 sequence: CASSARLAGGSDEQFF. DNA for the CDR3: TGTGCCAGCAGCGCCAGACTAGCGGGAGGGTCCGATGAGCAGTTCTTC. The chain recombines TRBV9 with TRBJ2-1; 14 bases are shared with TRBD2. V gave up 3 bases and J gave up 8 bases; unmatched junction bases: 7. This CDR3 is 16 amino acids long. Germline V gives CDR1 SGDLS, CDR2 YYNGEE.

The chain has TRBV7-7 and TRBJ2-5, with 9 bases that match TRBD1. The CDR3 is made up of 16 amino acids. The germline V gene encodes CDR1 SSHAT and CDR2 FNYEAQ (reference sequence). The ends lost 1 base at V and 4 bases at J; junction bases unmatched: 7. CDR3 DNA: TGTGCCAGCAGCTTAGGCGGACAGGGGATGATAGAGACCCAGTACTTC. Translation gives CASSLGGQGMIETQYF.

This clone was counted only a few times. The gene calls are TRBV9 and TRBJ1-1, with 7 bases lining up with TRBD1. Germline assignment: CDR1 SGDLS and CDR2 YYNGEE. This CDR3 has 14 residues. V dropped 0 bases and J dropped 5; count of bases not matched to a gene: 4. The CDR3 region is CASSVAPTGTEAFF. The CDR3 nucleotides are TGTGCCAGCAGCGTAGCCCCGACAGGGACTGAAGCTTTCTTT.

This sequence joins TRBV19 and TRBJ2-2, with D perhaps matching TRBD1 (5 bases). CDR1 LNHDA and CDR2 SQIVND come from the germline V gene (reference sequence). The CDR3 has 14 residues. Trimming shortened V by 7 bases and J by 5 bases, and 14 bases separated the two germline ends. CDR3 in DNA: TGTGCCAGTACCCATAGGCAGGGAACCGGGGAGCTGTTTTTT. This codes for CASTHRQGTGELFF.

V gene TRBV5-4 combines with J gene TRBJ1-1; D is unclear. Trimming pared 4 bases from V and 4 bases from J, leaving 14 bases between. Germline CDR1 and CDR2: SGHNT and YYREEE (reference sequence). The CDR3 length is 14 residues. CDR3 nucleotides: TGTGCCAGCAGCCGAACATCCCGTCGCACTGAAGCTTTCTTT. It codes for CASSRTSRRTEAFF.

For this clone: One end of the junction is discordant with germline, which a read error may explain. V and J are TRBV7-9 and TRBJ2-1, with D uncertain. Germline V CDR1 and CDR2: SEHNR, FQNEAQ (reference sequence). There are 15 residues in the CDR3. The CDR3 nucleotides are TGTTCCAGCAGCTTAGACTCCCCCTCCCACAATGAGCAGTTCTTC. Amino acid sequence: CSSSLDSPSHNEQFF.

This clone came up once. The rearrangement joins TRBV6-5 to TRBJ2-7, with TRBD2 as a possible D gene (6 bases). CDR1 and CDR2 (germline): MNHEY, SVGAGI. The length of the CDR3 is 13 residues. V was clipped by 6 bases and J by 3 bases, with 12 bases between them. The CDR3 DNA reads as TGTGCCAGCAGAGAGACTAGAGACTACGAGCAGTACTTC. This translates into CASRETRDYEQYF.

This chain joins TRBV10-3 and TRBJ2-5; the D gene is possibly TRBD2 (5 bases). In germline, CDR1 is ENHRY, CDR2 SYGVKD. V was pared by 6 bases and J by 1 base, with 12 bases between. The CDR3 is 14 amino acids. CDR3 nucleotide sequence: TGTGCCATCAGCATGACGGACTTCCAAGAGACCCAGTACTTC. It encodes CAISMTDFQETQYF.

The chain couples TRBV7-8 to TRBJ2-1, with D maybe TRBD2 (5 bases). V was clipped by 5 bases and J by 0 bases, with 20 bases between them. Germline V gene lookup returns CDR1 SGHVS and CDR2 FQNEAQ. This CDR3 comprises 18 residues. In DNA, the CDR3 is TGTGCCAGCAGCGGTCGGGAAAGCGGTTCGAGCTCCTACAATGAGCAGTTCTTC. Residues: CASSGRESGSSSYNEQFF.

This clone was recorded a few times. The CDR3 bases are TGTGCCAGCAGCTTAGCCTCGGGACAGTACAATGAGCAGTTCTTC. Amino acid sequence: CASSLASGQYNEQFF. The chain carries TRBV7-9 and TRBJ2-1, with 7 nucleotides matching TRBD1. Looked up from germline, CDR1 is SEHNR and CDR2 is FQNEAQ (reference sequence). The CDR3 contains 15 residues. J was trimmed by 4 bases and V by 0 bases; bases with no gene match: 3.

This chain connects TRBV6-1 to TRBJ1-2, with D possibly TRBD1 on 5 matching bases. The germline V gene encodes CDR1 MNHNS and CDR2 SASEGT. The CDR3 covers 14 residues. Trimming stripped 4 bases from V and 10 bases from J, with 19 bases between. CDR3 in amino acids: CASSALQSGPTYTF. CDR3 nucleotide sequence: TGTGCCAGCAGTGCCCTACAGTCAGGGCCTACCTACACCTTC.

The chain couples TRBV6-1 to TRBJ1-2, with D tentatively TRBD1 (5 bases). Germline CDR1 MNHNS, CDR2 SASEGT. The CDR3 has 15 amino acids. Trimming took 7 bases from V and 3 from J, leaving 18 bases between them. CDR3 in DNA: TGTGCCAGCACCCGGTATCTGGGGCGAGACTATGGCTACACCTTC. This gives the protein CASTRYLGRDYGYTF.

CDR3 region: CAWSVLAGGPTGELFF. In DNA, the CDR3 is TGTGCCTGGAGTGTCCTAGCGGGAGGGCCGACCGGGGAGCTGTTTTTT. The rearrangement uses TRBV30 and TRBJ2-2; 12 positions match TRBD2. The V gene end was trimmed by 0 bases and the J gene end by 5 bases; junction bases not matched to a gene: 4. The germline V gene encodes CDR1 GTSNPN and CDR2 SVGIG (reference sequence). This CDR3 is built from 16 residues.

The chain carries TRBV7-7 and TRBJ2-1, with 11 positions matching TRBD2. J was trimmed by 5 bases and V by 5 bases; bases with no gene match: 8. Per germline, CDR1 SSHAT and CDR2 FNYEAQ (reference sequence). The CDR3 sequence is 16 residues long. As DNA, the CDR3 is TGTGCCAGCAGCGCGATACTAGCGGGAGTTGACAATGAGCAGTTCTTC. It specifies CASSAILAGVDNEQFF.

The chain recombines TRBV5-1 with TRBJ2-1; tentative D call: TRBD2 (6 bases). Trimming removed 4 bases at V and 3 bases at J, with 11 bases between. CDR3 length: 14 amino acids. CDR1 is SGHRS, CDR2 YFSETQ, per germline. In nucleotides, the CDR3 is TGCGCCAGCAGCCCCCAGACTAGCTACAATGAGCAGTTCTTC. Translation gives CASSPQTSYNEQFF.

The chain joins TRBV30 to TRBJ1-1; D remains ambiguous. V was shortened by 1 base and J by 1 base, with 4 bases between the two germline ends. The germline V gene encodes CDR1 GTSNPN and CDR2 SVGIG (reference sequence). This CDR3 is 12 amino acids long. CDR3 nucleotides: TGTGCCTGGAGTGGAGGGAACACTGAAGCTTTCTTT. It specifies CAWSGGNTEAFF.

The CDR3 DNA reads as TGCGCCAGCAGCTTGGATCCGGGAGTAGCTTTCTTT. It yields the protein CASSLDPGVAFF. This sequence joins TRBV5-1 and TRBJ1-1, with no clear D. Germline V gives CDR1 SGHRS, CDR2 YFSETQ. The length of the CDR3 is 12 residues. Between the trimmed V and J ends, which lost 0 bases and 10 bases, there was a span of 10 bases.

V and J are TRBV10-3 and TRBJ1-5, with 7 bases aligning to TRBD1. Losses at the gene ends were 4 bases for V and 6 bases for J; bases not matched to a gene: 3. The germline V gene has CDR1 ENHRY and CDR2 SYGVKD. The CDR3 has 13 residues. The DNA of the CDR3 is TGTGCCATCAGTGCAGGGGGTGCTCAGCCCCAGCATTTT. Encoded protein: CAISAGGAQPQHF.

V gene TRBV6-5 combines with J gene TRBJ2-7; 10 bases fit TRBD1. Germline V gene data show CDR1 as MNHEY and CDR2 as SVGAGI. Unmatched junction bases numbered 6, after V lost 6 bases and J lost 4 bases. This CDR3 comprises 14 residues. CDR3 nucleotide sequence: TGTGCCAGCAGCCTAAGGGACAGGGGTTACGAGCAGTACTTC. This codes for CASSLRDRGYEQYF.

V usage is TRBV7-2 and J usage is TRBJ2-5; 10 positions match TRBD1. CDR3 size: 15 residues. The V gene end was trimmed by 5 bases and the J gene end by 2 bases; junction bases not matched to a gene: 5. CDR1 and CDR2 from the germline V gene are SGHTA and FQGNSA. This CDR3 reads CASSQRDRGQETQYF. The CDR3 DNA is TGTGCCAGCAGCCAGCGGGACAGGGGACAAGAGACCCAGTACTTC.

CDR3 sequence reads: CASSLAGETGELFF. CDR3 nucleotide sequence: TGCGCCAGCAGCTTGGCAGGGGAGACCGGGGAGCTGTTTTTT. V is TRBV5-1 and J is TRBJ2-2; TRBD1 is a possible D gene (6 bases). CDR3 length equals 14 residues. Trimming removed 0 bases at V and 5 bases at J, with 8 bases between. Germline CDR1 is SGHRS and CDR2 is YFSETQ.

This clone has a single count. The rearrangement joins TRBV2 to TRBJ2-7; no clear D. Trimming removed 4 bases from V and 6 bases from J, with 13 bases in between. There are 13 residues in the CDR3. Germline CDR1 reads SNHLY; CDR2 reads FYNNEI. CDR3 amino acids: CASSVYLYGEQYF. CDR3 sequence (DNA): TGTGCCAGCAGTGTCTACTTGTATGGCGAGCAGTACTTC.